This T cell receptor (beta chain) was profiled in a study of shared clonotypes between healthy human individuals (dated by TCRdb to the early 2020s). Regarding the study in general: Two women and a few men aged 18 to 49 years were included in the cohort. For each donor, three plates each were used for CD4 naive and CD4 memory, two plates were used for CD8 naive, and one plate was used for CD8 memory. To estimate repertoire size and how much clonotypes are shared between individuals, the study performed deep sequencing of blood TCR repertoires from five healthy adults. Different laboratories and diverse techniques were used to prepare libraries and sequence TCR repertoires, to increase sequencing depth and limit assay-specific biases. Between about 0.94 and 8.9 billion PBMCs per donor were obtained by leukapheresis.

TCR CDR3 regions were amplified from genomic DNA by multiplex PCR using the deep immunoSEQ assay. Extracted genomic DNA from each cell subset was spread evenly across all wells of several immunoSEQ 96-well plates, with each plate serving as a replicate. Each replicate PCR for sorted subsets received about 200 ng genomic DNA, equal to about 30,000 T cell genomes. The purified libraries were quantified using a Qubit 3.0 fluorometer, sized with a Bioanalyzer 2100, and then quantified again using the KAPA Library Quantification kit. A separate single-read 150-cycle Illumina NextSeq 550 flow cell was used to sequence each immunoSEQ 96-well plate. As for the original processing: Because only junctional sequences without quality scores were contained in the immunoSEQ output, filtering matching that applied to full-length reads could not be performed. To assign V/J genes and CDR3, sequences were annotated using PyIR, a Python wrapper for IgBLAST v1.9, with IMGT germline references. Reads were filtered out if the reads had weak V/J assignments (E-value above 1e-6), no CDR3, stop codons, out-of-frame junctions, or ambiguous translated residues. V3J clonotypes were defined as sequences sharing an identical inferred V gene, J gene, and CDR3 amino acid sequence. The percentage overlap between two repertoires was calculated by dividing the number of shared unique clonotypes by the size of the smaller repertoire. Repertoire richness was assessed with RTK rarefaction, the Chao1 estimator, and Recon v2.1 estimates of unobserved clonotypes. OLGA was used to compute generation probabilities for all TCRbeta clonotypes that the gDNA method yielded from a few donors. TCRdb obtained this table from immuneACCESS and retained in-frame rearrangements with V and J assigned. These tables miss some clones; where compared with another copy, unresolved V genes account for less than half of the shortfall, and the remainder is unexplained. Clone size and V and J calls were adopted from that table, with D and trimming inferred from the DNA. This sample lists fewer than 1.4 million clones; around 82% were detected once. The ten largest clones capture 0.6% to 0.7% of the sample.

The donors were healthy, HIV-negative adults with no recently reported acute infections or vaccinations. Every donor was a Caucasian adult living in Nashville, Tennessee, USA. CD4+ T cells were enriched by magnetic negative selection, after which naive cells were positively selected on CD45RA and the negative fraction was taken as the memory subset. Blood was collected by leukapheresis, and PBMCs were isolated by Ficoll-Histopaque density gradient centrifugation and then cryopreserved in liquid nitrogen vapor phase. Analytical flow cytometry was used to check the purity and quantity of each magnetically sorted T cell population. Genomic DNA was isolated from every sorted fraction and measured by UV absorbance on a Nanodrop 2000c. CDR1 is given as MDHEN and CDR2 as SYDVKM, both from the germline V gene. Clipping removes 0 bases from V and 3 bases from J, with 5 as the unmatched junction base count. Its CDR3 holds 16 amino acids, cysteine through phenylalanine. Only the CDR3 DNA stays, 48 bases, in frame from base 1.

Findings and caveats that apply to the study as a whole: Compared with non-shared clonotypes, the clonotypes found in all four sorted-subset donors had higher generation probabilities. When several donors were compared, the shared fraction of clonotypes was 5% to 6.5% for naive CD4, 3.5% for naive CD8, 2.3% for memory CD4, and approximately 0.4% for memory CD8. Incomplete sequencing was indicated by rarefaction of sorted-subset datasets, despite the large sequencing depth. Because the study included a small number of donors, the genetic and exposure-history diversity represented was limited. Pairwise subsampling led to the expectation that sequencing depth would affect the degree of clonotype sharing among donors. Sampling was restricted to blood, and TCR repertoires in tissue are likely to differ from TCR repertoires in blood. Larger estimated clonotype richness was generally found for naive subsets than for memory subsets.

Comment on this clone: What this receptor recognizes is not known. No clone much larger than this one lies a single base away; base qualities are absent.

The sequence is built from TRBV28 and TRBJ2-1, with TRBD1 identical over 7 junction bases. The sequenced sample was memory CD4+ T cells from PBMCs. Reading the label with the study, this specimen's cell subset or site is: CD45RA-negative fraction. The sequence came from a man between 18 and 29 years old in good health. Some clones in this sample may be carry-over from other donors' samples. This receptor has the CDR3 CASSLWGPGGYNEQFF. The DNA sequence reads TGTGCCAGCAGTTTATGGGGGCCAGGGGGCTACAATGAGCAGTTCTTC.